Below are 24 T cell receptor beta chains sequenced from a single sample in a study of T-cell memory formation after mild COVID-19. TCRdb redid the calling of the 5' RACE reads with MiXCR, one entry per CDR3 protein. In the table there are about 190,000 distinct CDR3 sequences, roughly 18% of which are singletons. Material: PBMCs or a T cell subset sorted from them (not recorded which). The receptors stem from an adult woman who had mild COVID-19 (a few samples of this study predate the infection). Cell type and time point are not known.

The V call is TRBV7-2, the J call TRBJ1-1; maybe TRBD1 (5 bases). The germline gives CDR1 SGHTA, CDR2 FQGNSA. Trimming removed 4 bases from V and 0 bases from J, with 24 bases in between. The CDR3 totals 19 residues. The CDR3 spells CASSSTGWGRTRMNTEAFF. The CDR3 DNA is TGTGCCAGCAGCTCAACGGGATGGGGCAGAACACGCATGAACACTGAAGCTTTCTTT.

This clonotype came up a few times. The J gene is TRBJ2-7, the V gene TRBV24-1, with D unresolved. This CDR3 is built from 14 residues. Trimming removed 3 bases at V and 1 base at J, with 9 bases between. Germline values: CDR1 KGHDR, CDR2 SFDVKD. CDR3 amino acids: CATSDRTDSYEQYF. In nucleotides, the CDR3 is TGTGCCACCAGTGATAGGACGGATTCCTACGAGCAGTACTTC.

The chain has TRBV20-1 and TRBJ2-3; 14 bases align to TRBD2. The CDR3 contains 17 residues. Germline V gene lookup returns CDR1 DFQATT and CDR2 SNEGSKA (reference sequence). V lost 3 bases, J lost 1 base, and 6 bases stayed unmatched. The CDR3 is CSASLRGLAGGTDTQYF. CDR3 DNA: TGCAGTGCTAGCCTGCGGGGACTAGCGGGAGGCACAGATACGCAGTATTTT.

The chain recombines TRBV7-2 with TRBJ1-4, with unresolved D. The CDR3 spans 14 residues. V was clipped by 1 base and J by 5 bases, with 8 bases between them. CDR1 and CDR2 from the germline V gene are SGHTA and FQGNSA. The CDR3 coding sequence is TGTGCCAGCAGCTTAGGAGGTCCCAATGAAAAACTGTTTTTT. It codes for CASSLGGPNEKLFF.

The CDR3 is CSARPDTGQISYEQYF. The CDR3 bases are TGCAGTGCTAGGCCCGATACTGGACAGATCTCCTACGAGCAGTACTTC. The rearrangement links TRBV20-1 to TRBJ2-7, with D tentatively TRBD1 (6 bases). Trimming took off 3 bases at V and 0 bases at J, with 18 bases between the two ends. This CDR3 comprises 16 residues. Germline CDR1 DFQATT, CDR2 SNEGSKA (reference sequence).

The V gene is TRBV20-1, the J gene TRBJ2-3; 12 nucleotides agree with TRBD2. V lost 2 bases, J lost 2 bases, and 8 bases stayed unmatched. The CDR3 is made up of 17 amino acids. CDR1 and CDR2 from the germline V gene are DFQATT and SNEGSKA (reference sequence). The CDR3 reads CSARRLAGGPVTDTQYF. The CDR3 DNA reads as TGCAGTGCTAGACGGCTAGCGGGGGGGCCGGTCACAGATACGCAGTATTTT.

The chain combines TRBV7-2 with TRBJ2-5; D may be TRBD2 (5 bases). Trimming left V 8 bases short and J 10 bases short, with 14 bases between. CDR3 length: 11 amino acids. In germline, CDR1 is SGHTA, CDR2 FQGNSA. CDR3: CASEGEGDQYF. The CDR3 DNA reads TGTGCCAGCGAAGGAGAGGGTGACCAGTACTTC.

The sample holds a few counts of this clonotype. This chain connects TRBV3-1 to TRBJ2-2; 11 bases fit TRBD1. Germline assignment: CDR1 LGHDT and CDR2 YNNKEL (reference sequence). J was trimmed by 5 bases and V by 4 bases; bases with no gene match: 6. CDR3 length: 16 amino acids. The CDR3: CASSLRGTGGTGELFF. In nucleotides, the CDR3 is TGTGCCAGCAGCCTGAGGGGGACAGGGGGGACCGGGGAGCTGTTTTTT.

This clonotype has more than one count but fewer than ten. CDR3 in DNA: TGTGCCAGTAGTCCCCGCGTTTGGTACGGCAATCAGCCCCAGCATTTT. Translated, it gives CASSPRVWYGNQPQHF. The V call is TRBV19, the J call TRBJ1-5; D ambiguous. The germline gives CDR1 LNHDA, CDR2 SQIVND (reference sequence). This CDR3 is 16 amino acids long. V was shortened by 5 bases and J by 2 bases, with 16 bases between the two germline ends.

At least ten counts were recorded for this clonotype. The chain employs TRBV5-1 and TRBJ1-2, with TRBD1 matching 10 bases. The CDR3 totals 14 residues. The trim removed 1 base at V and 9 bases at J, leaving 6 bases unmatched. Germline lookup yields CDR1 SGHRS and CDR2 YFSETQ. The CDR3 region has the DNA TGCGCCAGCAGCTTGTCCGGGACAGGGGTTAGCTACACCTTC. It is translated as CASSLSGTGVSYTF.

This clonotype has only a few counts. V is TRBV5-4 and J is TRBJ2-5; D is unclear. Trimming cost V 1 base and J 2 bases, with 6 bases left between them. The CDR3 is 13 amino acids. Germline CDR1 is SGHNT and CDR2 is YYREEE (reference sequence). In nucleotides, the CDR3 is TGTGCCAGCAGCTTGCCCAGACAAGAGACCCAGTACTTC. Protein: CASSLPRQETQYF.

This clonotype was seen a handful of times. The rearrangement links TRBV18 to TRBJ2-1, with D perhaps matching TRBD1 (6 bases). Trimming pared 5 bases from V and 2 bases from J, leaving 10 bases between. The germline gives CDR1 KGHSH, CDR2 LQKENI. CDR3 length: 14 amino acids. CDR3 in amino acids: CASSNRDPYNEQFF. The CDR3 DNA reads TGTGCCAGCTCAAACAGGGACCCCTACAATGAGCAGTTCTTC.

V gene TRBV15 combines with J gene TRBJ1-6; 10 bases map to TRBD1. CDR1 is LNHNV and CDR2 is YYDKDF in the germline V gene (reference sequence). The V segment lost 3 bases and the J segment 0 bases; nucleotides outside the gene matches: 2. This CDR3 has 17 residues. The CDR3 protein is CATSRGQGSSYNSPLHF. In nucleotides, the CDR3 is TGTGCCACCAGCAGGGGACAGGGGAGCTCCTATAATTCACCCCTCCACTTT.

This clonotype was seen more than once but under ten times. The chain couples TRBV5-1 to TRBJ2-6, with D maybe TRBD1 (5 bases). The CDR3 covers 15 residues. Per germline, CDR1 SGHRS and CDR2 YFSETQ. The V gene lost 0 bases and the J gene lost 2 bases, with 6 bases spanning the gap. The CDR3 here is CASSLATAGANVLTF. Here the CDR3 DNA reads TGCGCCAGCAGCTTGGCGACAGCTGGGGCCAACGTCCTGACTTTC.

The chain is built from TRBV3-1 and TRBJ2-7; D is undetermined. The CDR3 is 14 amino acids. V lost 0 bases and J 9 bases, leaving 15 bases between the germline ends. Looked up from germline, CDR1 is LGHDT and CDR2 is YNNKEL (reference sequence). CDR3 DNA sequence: TGTGCCAGCAGCCAAGATTTGGCCCAAGTGGGGCAGTACTTC. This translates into CASSQDLAQVGQYF.

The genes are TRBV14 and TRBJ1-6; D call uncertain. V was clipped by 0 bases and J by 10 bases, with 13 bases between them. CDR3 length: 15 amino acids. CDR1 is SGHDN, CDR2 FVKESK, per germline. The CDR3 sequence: CASSQERGISSPLHF. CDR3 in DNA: TGTGCCAGCAGCCAAGAAAGAGGGATTTCGTCACCCCTCCACTTT.

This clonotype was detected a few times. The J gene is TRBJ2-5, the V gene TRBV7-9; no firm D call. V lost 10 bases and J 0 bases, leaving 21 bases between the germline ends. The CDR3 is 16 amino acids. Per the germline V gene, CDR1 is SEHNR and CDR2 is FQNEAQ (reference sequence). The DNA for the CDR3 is TGTGCCATCCGCTCCGATCCGACGAGGTACCAAGAGACCCAGTACTTC. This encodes CAIRSDPTRYQETQYF.

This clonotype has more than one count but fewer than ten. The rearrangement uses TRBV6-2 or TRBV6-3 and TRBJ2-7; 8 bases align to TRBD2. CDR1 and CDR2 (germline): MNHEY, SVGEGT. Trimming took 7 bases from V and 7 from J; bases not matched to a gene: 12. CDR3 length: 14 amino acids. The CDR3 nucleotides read TGTGCCAGCAAAAAGCGGGAGACAGGCCTAGAGCAGTACTTC. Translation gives CASKKRETGLEQYF.

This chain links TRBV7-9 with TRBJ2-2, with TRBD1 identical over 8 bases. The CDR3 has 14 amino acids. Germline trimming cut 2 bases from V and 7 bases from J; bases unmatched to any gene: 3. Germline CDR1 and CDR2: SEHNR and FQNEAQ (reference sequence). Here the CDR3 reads CASSLQGASGELFF. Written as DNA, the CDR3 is TGTGCCAGCAGCTTACAGGGGGCAAGCGGGGAGCTGTTTTTT.

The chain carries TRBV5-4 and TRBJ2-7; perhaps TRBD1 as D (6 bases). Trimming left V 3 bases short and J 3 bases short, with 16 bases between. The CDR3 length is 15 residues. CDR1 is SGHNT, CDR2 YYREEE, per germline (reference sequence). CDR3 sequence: CASSWGQGGNYEQYF. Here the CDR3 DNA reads TGTGCCAGCAGCTGGGGGCAGGGTGGAAACTACGAGCAGTACTTC.

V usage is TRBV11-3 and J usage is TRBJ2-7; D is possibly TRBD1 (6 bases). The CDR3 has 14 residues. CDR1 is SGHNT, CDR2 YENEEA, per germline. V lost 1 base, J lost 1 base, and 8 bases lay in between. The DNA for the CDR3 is TGTGCCAGCAGCTTAGGGGACACATCCTACGAGCAGTACTTC. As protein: CASSLGDTSYEQYF.

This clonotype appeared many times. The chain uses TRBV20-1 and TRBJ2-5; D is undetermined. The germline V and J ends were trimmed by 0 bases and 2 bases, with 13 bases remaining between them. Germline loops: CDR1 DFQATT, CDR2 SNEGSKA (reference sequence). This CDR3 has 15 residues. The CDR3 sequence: CSARDRVLGQETQYF. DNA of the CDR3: TGCAGTGCTAGAGATAGGGTATTGGGGCAAGAGACCCAGTACTTC.

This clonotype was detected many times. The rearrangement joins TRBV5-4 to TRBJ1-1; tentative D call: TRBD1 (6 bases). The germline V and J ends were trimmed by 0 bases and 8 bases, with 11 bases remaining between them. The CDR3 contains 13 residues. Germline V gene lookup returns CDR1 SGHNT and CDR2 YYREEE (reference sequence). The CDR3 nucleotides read TGTGCCAGCAGCTTGGATTACGACAGGGAAGCTTTCTTT. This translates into CASSLDYDREAFF.

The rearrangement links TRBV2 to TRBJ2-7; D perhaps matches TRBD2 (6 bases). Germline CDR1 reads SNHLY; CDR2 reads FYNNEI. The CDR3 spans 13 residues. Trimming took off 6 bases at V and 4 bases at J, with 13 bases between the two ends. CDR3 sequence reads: CASSPKEGYEQYF. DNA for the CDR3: TGTGCCAGCAGCCCTAAGGAGGGTTACGAGCAGTACTTC. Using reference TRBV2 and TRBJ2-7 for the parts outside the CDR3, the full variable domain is EPEVTQTPSHQVTQMGQEVILRCVPISNHLYFYWYRQILGQKVEFLVSFYNNEISEKSEIFDDQFSVERPDGSNFTLKIRSTKLEDSAMYFCASSPKEGYEQYFGPGTRLTVT.